Detailed here is one TCR beta chain. Antigen: not known. Researchers took RNA transcripts and amplified the TCR beta CDR3 regions from them. First-round RT-PCR with HTBI primers amplified the TCR CDR3 region. TCRdb fed the multiplex PCR reads into MiXCR, producing one record per CDR3 protein. The sample has under 400,000 distinct CDR3 sequences; around 14% are singletons. The data are from a study of T cells in Graves' hyperthyroidism and ophthalmopathy. Findings of the study overall: Researchers found most expanded thyroid clonotypes above 0.001 in blood as well.

CDR3 length equals 16 residues. V was pared by 7 bases and J by 1 base, with 19 bases between. The hyperthyroidism was newly diagnosed and had lasted under 2 months; the patients were aged 18 to 65. Any patient presenting with uncontrolled infection, other autoimmune disease, pregnancy or lactation was left out. The diagnostic basis comprised clinical symptoms, serum thyroxine and TRAb, thyroid ultrasound and orbital computed tomography. The rearrangement uses TRBV12-3 or TRBV12-4 and TRBJ1-1; D is perhaps TRBD1 (6 bases). Sequences were obtained from blood. This TCR was recovered from a young woman with Graves' hyperthyroidism. Written as DNA, the CDR3 is TGTGCCAGCATCCGTTCGGGGGCCGCGGGGAACACTGAAGCTTTCTTT. It codes for CASIRSGAAGNTEAFF.